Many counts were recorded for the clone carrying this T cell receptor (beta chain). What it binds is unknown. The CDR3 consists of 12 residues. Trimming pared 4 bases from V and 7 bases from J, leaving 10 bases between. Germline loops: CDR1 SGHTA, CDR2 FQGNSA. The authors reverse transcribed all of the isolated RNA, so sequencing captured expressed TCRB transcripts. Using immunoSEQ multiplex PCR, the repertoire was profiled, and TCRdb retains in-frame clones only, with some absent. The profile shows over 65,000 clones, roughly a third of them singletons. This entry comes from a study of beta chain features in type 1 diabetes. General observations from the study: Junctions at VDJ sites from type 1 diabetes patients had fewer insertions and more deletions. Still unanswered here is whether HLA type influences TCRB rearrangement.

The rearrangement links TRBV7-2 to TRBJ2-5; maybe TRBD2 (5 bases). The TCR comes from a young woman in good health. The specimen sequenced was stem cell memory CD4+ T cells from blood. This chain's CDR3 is CASSSLAGTQYF. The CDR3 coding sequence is TGTGCCAGCAGCTCACTTGCGGGGACCCAGTACTTC. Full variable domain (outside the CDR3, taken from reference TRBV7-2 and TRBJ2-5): GAGVSQSPSNKVTEKGKDVELRCDPISGHTALYWYRQSLGQGLEFLIYFQGNSAPDKSGLPSDRFSAERTGGSVSTLTIQRTQQEDSAVYLCASSSLAGTQYFGPGTRLLVL.